The entry that follows covers one T cell receptor (beta chain) sequence. The antigen is undetermined. It was with random hexamers that about 0.45 to 1 ug RNA was reverse transcribed. Amplification of TCR beta CDR3 was carried out by immunoSEQ multiplex PCR, which covered 54 Vbeta and 13 Jbeta segments. From the immunoSEQ multiplex PCR reads, TCRdb called clonotypes with MiXCR, one entry per CDR3 protein. The sample holds about 210,000 distinct CDR3 sequences, about 95% seen once. Germline CDR1 and CDR2: SGHDN and FVKESK. The CDR3 spans 15 residues. The V and J ends lost 0 bases and 4 bases, in that order; junction bases with no gene match: 6. The entry originates in a study of CD8 T cells in Susac syndrome. Study findings and constraints: Regarding the TCR sequencing and HLA analysis, the study admitted that a relatively small number of individuals were involved.

Each multiple sclerosis control was a treatment-naive patient with relapsing-remitting disease that was either stable or active. FACS enriched CD8+ TEMRA cells, while bulk CD8+ and CD4+ were negatively isolated. The sample taken for sequencing was CD4+ T cells from PBMCs. The sequence was collected from a human donor with multiple sclerosis. The chain is built from TRBV14 and TRBJ2-7; 7 nucleotides line up with TRBD2. The CDR3 DNA follows: TGTGCCAGCAGCCAAGAGTACGGTAGCGGGTACGAGCAGTACTTC. Protein product: CASSQEYGSGYEQYF.